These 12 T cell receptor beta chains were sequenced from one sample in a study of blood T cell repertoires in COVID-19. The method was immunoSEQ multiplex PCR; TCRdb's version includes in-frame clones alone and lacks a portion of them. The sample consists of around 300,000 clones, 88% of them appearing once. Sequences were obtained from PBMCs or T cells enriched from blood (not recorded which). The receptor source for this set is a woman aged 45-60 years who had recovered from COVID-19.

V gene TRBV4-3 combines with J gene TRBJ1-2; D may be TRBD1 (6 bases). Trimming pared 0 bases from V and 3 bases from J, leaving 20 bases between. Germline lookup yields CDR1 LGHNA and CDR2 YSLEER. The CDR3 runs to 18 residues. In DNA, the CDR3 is TGCGCCAGCAGCCAAGATAGGACAGCTTTTGTTCTTCACTATGGCTACACCTTC. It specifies CASSQDRTAFVLHYGYTF.

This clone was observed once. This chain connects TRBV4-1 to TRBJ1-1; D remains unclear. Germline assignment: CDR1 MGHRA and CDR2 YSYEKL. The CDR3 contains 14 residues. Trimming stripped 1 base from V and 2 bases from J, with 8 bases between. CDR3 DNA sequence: TGCGCCAGCAGCCAAGTTAGAGTTAACACTGAAGCTTTCTTT. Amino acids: CASSQVRVNTEAFF.

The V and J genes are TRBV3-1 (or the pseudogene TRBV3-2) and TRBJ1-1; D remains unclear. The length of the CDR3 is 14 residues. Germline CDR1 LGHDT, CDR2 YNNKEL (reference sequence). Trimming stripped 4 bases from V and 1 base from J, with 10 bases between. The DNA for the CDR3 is TGTGCCAGCAGCCCCATCCAGAAGAACACTGAAGCTTTCTTT. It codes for CASSPIQKNTEAFF.

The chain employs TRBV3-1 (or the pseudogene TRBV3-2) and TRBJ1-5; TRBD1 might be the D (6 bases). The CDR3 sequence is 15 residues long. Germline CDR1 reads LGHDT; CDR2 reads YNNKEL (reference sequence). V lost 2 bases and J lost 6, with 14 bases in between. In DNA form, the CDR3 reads TGTGCCAGCAGCCAACTACCGGACAGTCGTCAGCCCCAGCATTTT. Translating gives CASSQLPDSRQPQHF.

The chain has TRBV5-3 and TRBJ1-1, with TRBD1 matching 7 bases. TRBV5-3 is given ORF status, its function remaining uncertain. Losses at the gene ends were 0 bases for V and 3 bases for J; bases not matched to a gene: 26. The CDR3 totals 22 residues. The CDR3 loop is CARSLVGGRKEEVQGDDTEAFF. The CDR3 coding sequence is TGTGCCAGAAGCTTGGTCGGGGGACGCAAGGAAGAAGTGCAGGGGGATGACACTGAAGCTTTCTTT.

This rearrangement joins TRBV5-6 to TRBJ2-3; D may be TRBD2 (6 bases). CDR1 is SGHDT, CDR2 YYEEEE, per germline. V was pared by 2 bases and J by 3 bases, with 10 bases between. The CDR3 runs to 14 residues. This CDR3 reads CASSFSGRTDTQYF. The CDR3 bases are TGTGCCAGCAGCTTTTCGGGGAGGACAGATACGCAGTATTTT.

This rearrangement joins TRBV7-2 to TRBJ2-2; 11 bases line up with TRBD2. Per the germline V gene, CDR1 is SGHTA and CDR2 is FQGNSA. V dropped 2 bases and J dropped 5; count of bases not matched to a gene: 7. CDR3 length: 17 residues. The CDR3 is CASSLPGGLAVTGELFF. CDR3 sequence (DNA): TGTGCCAGCAGCTTACCCGGGGGACTAGCGGTTACCGGGGAGCTGTTTTTT.

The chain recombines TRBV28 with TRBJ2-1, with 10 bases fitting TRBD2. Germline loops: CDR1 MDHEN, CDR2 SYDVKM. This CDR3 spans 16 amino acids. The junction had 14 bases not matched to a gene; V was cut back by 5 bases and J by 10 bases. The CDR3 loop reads CASSLRLAGSPREQFF. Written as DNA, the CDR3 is TGTGCCAGCAGTCTGCGACTAGCGGGTTCCCCACGGGAGCAGTTCTTC. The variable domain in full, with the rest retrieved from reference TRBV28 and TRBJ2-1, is DVKVTQSSRYLVKRTGEKVFLECVQDMDHENMFWYRQDPGLGLRLIYFSYDVKMKEKGDIPEGYSVSREKKERFSLILESASTNQTSMYLCASSLRLAGSPREQFFGPGTRLTVL.

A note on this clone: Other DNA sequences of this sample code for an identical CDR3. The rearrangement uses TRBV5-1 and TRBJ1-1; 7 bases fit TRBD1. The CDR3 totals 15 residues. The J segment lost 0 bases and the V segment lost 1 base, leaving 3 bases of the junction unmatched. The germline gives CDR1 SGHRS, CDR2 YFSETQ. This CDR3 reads CASSLQGGMNTEAFF. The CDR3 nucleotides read TGCGCCAGCAGCTTGCAGGGGGGTATGAACACTGAAGCTTTCTTT.

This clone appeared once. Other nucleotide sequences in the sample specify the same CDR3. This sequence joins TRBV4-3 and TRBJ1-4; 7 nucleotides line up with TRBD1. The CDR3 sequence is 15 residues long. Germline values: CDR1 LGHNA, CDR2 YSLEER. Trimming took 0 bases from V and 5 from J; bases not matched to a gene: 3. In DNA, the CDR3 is TGCGCCAGCAGCCAAGAGACAGGGCTGAATGAAAAACTGTTTTTT. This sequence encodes CASSQETGLNEKLFF.

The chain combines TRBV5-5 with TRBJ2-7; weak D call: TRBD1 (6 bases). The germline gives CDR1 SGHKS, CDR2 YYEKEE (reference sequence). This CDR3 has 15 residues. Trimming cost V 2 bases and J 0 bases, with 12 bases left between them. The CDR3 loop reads CASSLGGQSSYEQYF. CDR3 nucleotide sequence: TGTGCCAGCAGCTTAGGAGGACAGAGCTCCTACGAGCAGTACTTC.

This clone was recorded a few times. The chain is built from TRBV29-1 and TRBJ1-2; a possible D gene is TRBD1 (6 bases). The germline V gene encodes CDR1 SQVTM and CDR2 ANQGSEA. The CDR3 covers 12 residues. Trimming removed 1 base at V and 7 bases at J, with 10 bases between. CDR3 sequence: CSVEVGGGGYTF. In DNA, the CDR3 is TGCAGCGTTGAAGTTGGGGGCGGTGGCTACACCTTC.